The 12 T cell receptor beta chains given below trace back to one sample, sequenced in a study of technical replicates of blood from a few donors. Profiling relied on immunoSEQ multiplex PCR, and the TCRdb table lists in-frame clones only, not all of them. The sample lists 85,000 to 90,000 clones; less than 95% were seen once. The sample comprised T cells isolated from PBMCs. Receptors originate from a human donor in good health.

The chain couples TRBV6-1 to TRBJ1-2; TRBD1 might be the D (6 bases). Trimming took off 0 bases at V and 8 bases at J, with 16 bases between the two ends. In germline, CDR1 is MNHNS, CDR2 SASEGT. The CDR3 runs 15 residues. CDR3 protein: CASSEANYRVGGYTF. CDR3 DNA sequence: TGTGCCAGCAGTGAAGCGAATTACAGGGTTGGGGGCTACACCTTC.

This clone showed up just once. This chain connects TRBV19 to TRBJ1-2, with D tentatively TRBD1 (6 bases). The CDR3 totals 14 residues. Between the trimmed V and J ends, which lost 7 bases and 6 bases, there was a span of 18 bases. CDR1 is LNHDA, CDR2 SQIVND, per germline (reference sequence). As DNA, the CDR3 is TGTGCCAGTAAATCGCAGGGGTCGGGAAATGGCTACACCTTC. Its translation: CASKSQGSGNGYTF.

This clone showed up just once. The chain joins TRBV9 to TRBJ2-2; perhaps TRBD1 as D (6 bases). Looked up from germline, CDR1 is SGDLS and CDR2 is YYNGEE. There are 14 residues in the CDR3. Trimming removed 1 base at V and 6 bases at J, with 10 bases between. CDR3 sequence reads: CASSVSQGSGELFF. The CDR3 coding sequence is TGTGCCAGCAGCGTATCTCAGGGGTCCGGGGAGCTGTTTTTT.

The rearrangement uses TRBV20-1 and TRBJ2-1, with D perhaps TRBD2 (5 bases). Germline CDR1 and CDR2: DFQATT and SNEGSKA (reference sequence). The ends were cut back, 4 bases at V and 10 bases at J, with 8 bases in the middle. This CDR3 has 10 residues. As DNA, the CDR3 is TGCAGTGCTATGGACTGGGAGCAGTTCTTC. This translates into CSAMDWEQFF.

This clone has just a few counts. The rearrangement joins TRBV6-1 to TRBJ1-2; D perhaps matches TRBD1 (5 bases). V was pared by 6 bases and J by 1 base, with 12 bases between. Germline V CDR1 and CDR2: MNHNS, SASEGT. There are 14 residues in the CDR3. CDR3 amino acids: CASSLATDNYGYTF. CDR3 DNA sequence: TGTGCCAGCAGCTTGGCGACAGATAACTATGGCTACACCTTC.

The chain uses TRBV10-3 and TRBJ2-1; 8 bases are a match to TRBD2. From germline, CDR1 is ENHRY and CDR2 SYGVKD. CDR3 size: 16 residues. Germline trimming cut 6 bases from V and 6 bases from J; bases unmatched to any gene: 13. The CDR3 sequence is CAISSSAGAFPNEQFF. The CDR3 nucleotides read TGTGCCATCAGCTCGTCAGCGGGAGCCTTTCCCAATGAGCAGTTCTTC.

The rearrangement joins TRBV7-9 to TRBJ2-7; D remains ambiguous. The germline V and J ends were trimmed by 5 bases and 5 bases, with 10 bases remaining between them. The CDR3 runs 12 residues. Germline V gene lookup returns CDR1 SEHNR and CDR2 FQNEAQ (reference sequence). DNA of the CDR3: TGTGCCAGCAGCCCTACTTCGAACGAGCAGTACTTC. Its protein is CASSPTSNEQYF. Filled out from reference TRBV7-9 and TRBJ2-7, the complete variable domain reads DTGVSQNPRHKITKRGQNVTFRCDPISEHNRLYWYRQTLGQGPEFLTYFQNEAQLEKSRLLSDRFSAERPKGSFSTLEIQRTEQGDSAMYLCASSPTSNEQYFGPGTRLTVT.

The genes are TRBV25-1 and TRBJ1-5, with 9 nucleotides matching TRBD1. The germline V gene has CDR1 MGHDK and CDR2 SYGVNS. The CDR3 length is 16 residues. V dropped 4 bases and J dropped 4; count of bases not matched to a gene: 8. CDR3 amino acids: CASSGSGTGYNQPQHF. CDR3 nucleotides: TGTGCCAGCAGTGGATCGGGGACAGGGTATAATCAGCCCCAGCATTTT. The whole variable domain, filled in from reference TRBV25-1 and TRBJ1-5, reads EADIYQTPRYLVIGTGKKITLECSQTMGHDKMYWYQQDPGMELHLIHYSYGVNSTEKGDLSSESTVSRIRTEHFPLTLESARPSHTSQYLCASSGSGTGYNQPQHFGDGTRLSIL.

This clone was seen a single time. The chain links TRBV28 to TRBJ2-3; a possible D gene is TRBD2 (7 bases). In germline, CDR1 is MDHEN, CDR2 SYDVKM. This CDR3 is built from 16 residues. V lost 2 bases, J lost 1 base, and 13 bases lay in between. The CDR3 sequence: CASSLPLGGGTDTQYF. The CDR3 DNA is TGTGCCAGCAGTTTACCACTAGGGGGGGGCACAGATACGCAGTATTTT.

The chain recombines TRBV27 with TRBJ2-1; D perhaps matches TRBD1 (6 bases). The V gene's germline CDR1 is MNHEY and CDR2 SMNVEV (reference sequence). V was cut by 3 bases and J by 1 base, with 13 bases left in between. The CDR3 covers 16 residues. The CDR3: CASSFTGTPSYNEQFF. The CDR3 region has the DNA TGTGCCAGCAGTTTCACGGGGACACCTTCCTACAATGAGCAGTTCTTC.

This sequence joins TRBV10-2 and TRBJ2-7; 7 bases agree with TRBD2. Germline V lookup: CDR1 WSHSY, CDR2 SAAADI. The CDR3 extends over 15 amino acids. V trimming: 7 bases; J trimming: 2 bases; junction bases outside the gene matches: 11. CDR3 DNA sequence: TGCGCCAGCACCCTTTCACTAGCGAACACCTACGAGCAGTACTTC. Protein product: CASTLSLANTYEQYF.

V is TRBV5-1 and J is TRBJ1-2, with D unresolved. Germline assignment: CDR1 SGHRS and CDR2 YFSETQ. V shed 0 bases and J shed 3 bases, with 21 bases lying between them. This CDR3 is 18 amino acids long. The CDR3 here is CASSLAFSLHGSHYGYTF. The CDR3 DNA is TGCGCCAGCAGCTTGGCCTTTAGCCTTCATGGGAGTCACTATGGCTACACCTTC. Full variable domain (rest looked up from reference TRBV5-1 and TRBJ1-2): KAGVTQTPRYLIKTRGQQVTLSCSPISGHRSVSWYQQTPGQGLQFLFEYFSETQRNKGNFPGRFSGRQFSNSRSEMNVSTLELGDSALYLCASSLAFSLHGSHYGYTFGSGTRLTVV.